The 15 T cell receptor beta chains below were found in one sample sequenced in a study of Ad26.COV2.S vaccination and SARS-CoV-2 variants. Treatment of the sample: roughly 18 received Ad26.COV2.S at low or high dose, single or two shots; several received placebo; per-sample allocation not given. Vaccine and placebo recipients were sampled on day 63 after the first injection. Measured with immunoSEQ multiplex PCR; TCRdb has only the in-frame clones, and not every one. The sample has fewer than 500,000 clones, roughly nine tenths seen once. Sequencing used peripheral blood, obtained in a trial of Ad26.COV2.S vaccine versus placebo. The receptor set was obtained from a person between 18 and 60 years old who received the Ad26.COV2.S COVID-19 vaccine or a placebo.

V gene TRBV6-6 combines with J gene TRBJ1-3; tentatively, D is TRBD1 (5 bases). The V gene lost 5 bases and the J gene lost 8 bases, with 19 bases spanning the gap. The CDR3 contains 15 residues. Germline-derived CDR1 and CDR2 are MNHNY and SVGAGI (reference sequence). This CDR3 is CASSPLQAPRDTIYF. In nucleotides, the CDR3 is TGTGCCAGCAGTCCCTTACAGGCCCCGCGGGACACCATATATTTT.

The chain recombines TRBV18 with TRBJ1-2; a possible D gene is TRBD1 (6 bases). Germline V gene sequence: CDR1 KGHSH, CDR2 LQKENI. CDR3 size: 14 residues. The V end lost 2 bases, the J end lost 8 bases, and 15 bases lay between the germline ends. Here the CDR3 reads CASSPMSRQAGYTF. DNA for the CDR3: TGTGCCAGCTCACCAATGTCGAGACAGGCCGGCTACACCTTC.

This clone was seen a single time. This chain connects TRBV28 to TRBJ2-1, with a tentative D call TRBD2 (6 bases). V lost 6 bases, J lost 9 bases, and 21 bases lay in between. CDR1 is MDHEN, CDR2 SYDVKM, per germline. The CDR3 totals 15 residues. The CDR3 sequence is CASSSPGGGETEQFF. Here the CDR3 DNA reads TGTGCCAGCAGCTCCCCCGGCGGCGGGGAGACTGAGCAGTTCTTC.

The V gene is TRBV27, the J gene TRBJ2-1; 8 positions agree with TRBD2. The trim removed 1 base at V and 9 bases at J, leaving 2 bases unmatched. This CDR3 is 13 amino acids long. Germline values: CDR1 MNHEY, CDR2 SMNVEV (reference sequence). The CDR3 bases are TGTGCCAGCAGTTTATGGCTAGCGGGTGAGCAGTTCTTC. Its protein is CASSLWLAGEQFF.

CDR3 sequence: CASNVGGGDVSGANVLTF. In nucleotides, the CDR3 is TGTGCCAGCAACGTGGGAGGGGGCGACGTGTCCGGGGCCAACGTCCTGACTTTC. The chain combines TRBV28 with TRBJ2-6; possibly TRBD1 or TRBD2 for D (7 bases each). The CDR3 has 18 residues. Trimming took 7 bases from V and 4 from J, leaving 23 bases between them. Germline V gene lookup returns CDR1 MDHEN and CDR2 SYDVKM. Full variable domain (outside the CDR3, taken from reference TRBV28 and TRBJ2-6): DVKVTQSSRYLVKRTGEKVFLECVQDMDHENMFWYRQDPGLGLRLIYFSYDVKMKEKGDIPEGYSVSREKKERFSLILESASTNQTSMYLCASNVGGGDVSGANVLTFGAGSRLTVL.

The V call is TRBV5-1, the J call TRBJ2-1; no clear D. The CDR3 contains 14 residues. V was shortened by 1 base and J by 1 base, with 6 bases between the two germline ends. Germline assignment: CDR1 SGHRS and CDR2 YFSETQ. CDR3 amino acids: CASSLIASYNEQFF. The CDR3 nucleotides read TGCGCCAGCAGCTTGATCGCTTCCTACAATGAGCAGTTCTTC.

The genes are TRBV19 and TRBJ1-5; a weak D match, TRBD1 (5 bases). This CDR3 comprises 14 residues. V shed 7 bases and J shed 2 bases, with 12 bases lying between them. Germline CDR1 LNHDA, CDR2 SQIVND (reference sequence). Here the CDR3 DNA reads TGTGCCAGTACTCCTCAGGGAGGCAATCAGCCCCAGCATTTT. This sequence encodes CASTPQGGNQPQHF.

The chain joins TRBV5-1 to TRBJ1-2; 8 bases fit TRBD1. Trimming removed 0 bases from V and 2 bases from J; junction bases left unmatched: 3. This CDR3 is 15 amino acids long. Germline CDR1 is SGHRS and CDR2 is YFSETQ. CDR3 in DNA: TGCGCCAGCAGCTTGGCGACAGGGGTGAACTATGGCTACACCTTC. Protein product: CASSLATGVNYGYTF.

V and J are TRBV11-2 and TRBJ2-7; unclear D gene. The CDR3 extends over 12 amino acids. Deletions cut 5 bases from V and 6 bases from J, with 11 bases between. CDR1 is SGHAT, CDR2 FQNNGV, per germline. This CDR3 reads CASSPARIEQYV. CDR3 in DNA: TGTGCCAGCAGCCCCGCGCGCATCGAGCAGTACGTC.

CDR3: CASSSRGGHTGELFF. CDR3 coding DNA: TGTGCCAGCAGCTCTAGAGGGGGGCACACCGGGGAGCTGTTTTTT. V and J are TRBV7-3 and TRBJ2-2, with D perhaps TRBD1 or TRBD2 (6 bases each). Deletions cut 4 bases from V and 3 bases from J, with 12 bases between. Germline CDR1 and CDR2: SGHTA and FQGTGA. This CDR3 is built from 15 residues. The variable domain in full, completed from reference TRBV7-3 and TRBJ2-2, reads GAGVSQTPSNKVTEKGKYVELRCDPISGHTALYWYRQSLGQGPEFLIYFQGTGAADDSGLPNDRFFAVRPEGSVSTLKIQRTERGDSAVYLCASSSRGGHTGELFFGEGSRLTVL.

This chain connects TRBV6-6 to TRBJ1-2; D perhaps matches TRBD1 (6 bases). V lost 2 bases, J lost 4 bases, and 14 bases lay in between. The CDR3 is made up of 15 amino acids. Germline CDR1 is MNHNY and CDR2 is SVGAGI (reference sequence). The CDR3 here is CASSYIGRGSYGYTF. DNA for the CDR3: TGTGCCAGCAGTTACATAGGCAGGGGTAGCTATGGCTACACCTTC.

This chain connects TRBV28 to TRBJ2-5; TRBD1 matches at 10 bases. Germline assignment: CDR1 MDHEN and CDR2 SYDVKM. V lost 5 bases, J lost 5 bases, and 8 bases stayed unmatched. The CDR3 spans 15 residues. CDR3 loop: CASSIWTGGGETQYF. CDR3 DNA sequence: TGTGCCAGCAGTATCTGGACAGGGGGTGGTGAGACCCAGTACTTC.

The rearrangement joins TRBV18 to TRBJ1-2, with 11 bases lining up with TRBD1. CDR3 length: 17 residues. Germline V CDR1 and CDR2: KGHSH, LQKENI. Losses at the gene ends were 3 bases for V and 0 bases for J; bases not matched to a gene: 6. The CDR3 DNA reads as TGTGCCAGCTCACCTCGGACAGGGGGCCATGCTAACTATGGCTACACCTTC. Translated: CASSPRTGGHANYGYTF.

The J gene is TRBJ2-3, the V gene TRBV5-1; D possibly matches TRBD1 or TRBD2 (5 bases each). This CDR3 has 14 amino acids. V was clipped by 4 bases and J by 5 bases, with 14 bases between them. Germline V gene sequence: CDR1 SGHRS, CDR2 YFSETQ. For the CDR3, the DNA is TGCGCCAGCAGCCCCGGGACGAGGTTAGATACGCAGTATTTT. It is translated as CASSPGTRLDTQYF.

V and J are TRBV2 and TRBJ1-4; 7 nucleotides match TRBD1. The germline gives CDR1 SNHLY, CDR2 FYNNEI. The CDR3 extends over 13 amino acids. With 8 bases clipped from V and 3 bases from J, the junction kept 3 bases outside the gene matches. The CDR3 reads CASSGTANEKLFF. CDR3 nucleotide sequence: TGTGCCAGCTCCGGGACAGCTAATGAAAAACTGTTTTTT.